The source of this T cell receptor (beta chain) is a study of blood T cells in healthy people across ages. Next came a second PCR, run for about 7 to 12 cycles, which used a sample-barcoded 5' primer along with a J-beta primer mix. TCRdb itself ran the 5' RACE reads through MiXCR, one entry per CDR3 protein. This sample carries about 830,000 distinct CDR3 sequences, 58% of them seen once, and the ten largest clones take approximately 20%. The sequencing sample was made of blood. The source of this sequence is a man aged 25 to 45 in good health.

The CDR3 bases are TGTGCCAGCAGCCAAGGGGCACCCGCTAACTATGGCTACACCTTC. Residues: CASSQGAPANYGYTF. This rearrangement joins TRBV4-2 to TRBJ1-2; D gene unclear. This CDR3 is 15 amino acids long. V lost 1 base to trimming and J lost 0 bases, with 9 bases between them. The germline V gene encodes CDR1 LGHNA and CDR2 YNFKEQ.